These 31 T cell receptor beta chains came from one sample sequenced in a study of blood T cell repertoires in COVID-19. The method was immunoSEQ multiplex PCR; TCRdb's version includes in-frame clones alone and lacks a portion of them. The sample lists 200,000 or so clones, about 87% occurring once. The specimen sequenced was PBMCs or T cells enriched from blood (not recorded which). The receptors shown here come from a woman in her forties with acute COVID-19.

CDR3 protein: CASSSQGGGYGYTF. Written as DNA, the CDR3 is TGTGCCAGCAGTTCCCAGGGAGGTGGATATGGCTACACCTTC. The rearrangement links TRBV6-5 to TRBJ1-2, with D possibly TRBD1 on 5 matching bases. Germline CDR1 and CDR2: MNHEY and SVGAGI. The CDR3 runs to 14 residues. Trimming shortened V by 4 bases and J by 5 bases, and 14 bases separated the two germline ends.

This clone was counted only a few times. The chain links TRBV27 to TRBJ1-1; maybe TRBD1 (6 bases). V lost 3 bases, J lost 4 bases, and 12 bases lay in between. The CDR3 consists of 14 residues. Germline values: CDR1 MNHEY, CDR2 SMNVEV (reference sequence). The CDR3 region is CASSFRGDSTEAFF. The CDR3 DNA is TGTGCCAGCAGTTTCAGGGGCGATAGCACTGAAGCTTTCTTT.

The rearrangement joins TRBV5-1 to TRBJ2-5, with 16 bases identical to TRBD2. J gave up 3 bases and V 4 bases, and 3 bases lay outside the gene matches. There are 16 residues in the CDR3. CDR1 is SGHRS and CDR2 is YFSETQ in the germline V gene. The CDR3: CASSPGTSGGEETQYF. The CDR3 DNA is TGCGCCAGCAGCCCAGGGACTAGCGGGGGGGAAGAGACCCAGTACTTC.

V and J are TRBV18 and TRBJ2-2; tentatively, D is TRBD2 (5 bases). V dropped 3 bases and J dropped 0 bases, with 8 bases sitting between them. The length of the CDR3 is 15 residues. Germline V gene sequence: CDR1 KGHSH, CDR2 LQKENI. Here the CDR3 DNA reads TGTGCCAGCTCACCCCGAGGGACGAACACCGGGGAGCTGTTTTTT. As protein: CASSPRGTNTGELFF.

This chain links TRBV11-2 with TRBJ2-1; D gene ambiguous. Germline V gives CDR1 SGHAT, CDR2 FQNNGV. Trimming left V 4 bases short and J 8 bases short, with 9 bases between. This CDR3 contains 12 residues. This chain's CDR3 is CASSSQVDEQFF. The CDR3 bases are TGTGCCAGCAGCTCCCAGGTGGATGAGCAGTTCTTC.

The chain carries TRBV5-4 and TRBJ1-1, with 11 bases matching TRBD1. V dropped 3 bases and J dropped 0; count of bases not matched to a gene: 4. CDR1 is SGHNT and CDR2 is YYREEE in the germline V gene (reference sequence). CDR3 length equals 16 residues. The CDR3 DNA sequence: TGTGCCAGCAGCTGGGGGACAGGGGGTTTGAACACTGAAGCTTTCTTT. Amino acid sequence: CASSWGTGGLNTEAFF.

This chain joins TRBV19 and TRBJ1-5; D perhaps matches TRBD1 (5 bases). With 2 bases removed from V and 7 bases from J, the gap between germline ends came to 15 bases. Germline lookup yields CDR1 LNHDA and CDR2 SQIVND (reference sequence). CDR3 length: 15 amino acids. The CDR3 spells CASSINRGAGQPQHF. As DNA, the CDR3 is TGTGCCAGTAGTATAAATCGGGGCGCGGGGCAGCCCCAGCATTTT.

V usage is TRBV30 and J usage is TRBJ2-2, with TRBD1 matching 10 bases. The CDR3 runs to 14 residues. V lost 7 bases to trimming and J lost 2 bases; unmatched junction nucleotides: 4. Germline CDR1 is GTSNPN and CDR2 is SVGIG (reference sequence). The CDR3 here is CASMTGGNTGELFF. CDR3 in DNA: TGTGCCTCAATGACAGGGGGCAACACCGGGGAGCTGTTTTTT.

The gene calls are TRBV7-2 and TRBJ2-4; possible D gene TRBD2, 6 bases. V was clipped by 3 bases and J by 0 bases, with 9 bases between them. The CDR3 loop spans 15 amino acids. Germline values: CDR1 SGHTA, CDR2 FQGNSA. DNA of the CDR3: TGTGCCAGCAGCTTCGGCGGGATAGCCAAAAACATTCAGTACTTC. This sequence encodes CASSFGGIAKNIQYF.

The chain has TRBV6-5 and TRBJ1-2, with 9 bases lining up with TRBD1. The germline V gene encodes CDR1 MNHEY and CDR2 SVGAGI. The CDR3 consists of 16 residues. J lost 1 base, V lost 2 bases, and 5 bases had no gene match. The CDR3 nucleotides are TGTGCCAGCAGTTACCTAGCGACAGGGGGTAACTATGGCTACACCTTC. Translated: CASSYLATGGNYGYTF.

This chain uses TRBV9 with TRBJ2-2; a possible D gene is TRBD1 (6 bases). Germline values: CDR1 SGDLS, CDR2 YYNGEE. Trimming removed 4 bases at V and 1 base at J, with 8 bases between. The CDR3 extends over 14 amino acids. The CDR3 sequence: CASSPDRNTGELFF. The CDR3 DNA reads as TGTGCCAGCAGCCCGGACAGGAACACCGGGGAGCTGTTTTTT.

This sequence joins TRBV7-9 and TRBJ2-1; tentative D call: TRBD2 (5 bases). CDR1 and CDR2 from the germline V gene are SEHNR and FQNEAQ (reference sequence). The CDR3 sequence is 15 residues long. Trimming removed 2 bases at V and 2 bases at J, with 10 bases between. CDR3 in amino acids: CASSLRLAAYNEQFF. In DNA form, the CDR3 reads TGTGCCAGCAGCTTACGTCTAGCCGCCTACAATGAGCAGTTCTTC.

This clone was seen just once. The chain is built from TRBV6-5 and TRBJ2-5; a possible D gene is TRBD1 (6 bases). Germline V lookup: CDR1 MNHEY, CDR2 SVGAGI. CDR3 length: 14 residues. V lost 5 bases to trimming and J lost 2 bases, with 12 bases between them. The CDR3 loop is CASSNTGRQETQYF. CDR3 bases: TGTGCCAGCAGTAACACAGGGCGACAAGAGACCCAGTACTTC.

The V call is TRBV7-2, the J call TRBJ1-2, with D tentatively TRBD1 (6 bases). V gave up 1 base and J gave up 12 bases, with 18 bases separating them. CDR3 size: 14 residues. Germline CDR1 reads SGHTA; CDR2 reads FQGNSA. CDR3 DNA sequence: TGTGCCAGCAGCTTAGTGAGGACAGTGATCAGGGACACCTTC. As protein: CASSLVRTVIRDTF.

The count of this clone is one. The chain is built from TRBV5-1 and TRBJ2-3, with TRBD1 as a possible D gene (5 bases). Germline values: CDR1 SGHRS, CDR2 YFSETQ. Trimming stripped 4 bases from V and 5 bases from J, with 17 bases between. CDR3 length equals 15 residues. CDR3 residues: CASSPDGHPLDTQYF. The CDR3 coding sequence is TGCGCCAGCAGCCCGGACGGACACCCCTTAGATACGCAGTATTTT.

In its sample, this clone was seen a few times. This rearrangement joins TRBV29-1 to TRBJ1-1, with TRBD1 matching over 8 bases. The CDR3 is made up of 12 amino acids. Germline V gives CDR1 SQVTM, CDR2 ANQGSEA. V dropped 7 bases and J dropped 4; count of bases not matched to a gene: 5. CDR3 residues: CSATGGGTEAFF. In nucleotides, the CDR3 is TGCAGCGCAACAGGGGGAGGCACTGAAGCTTTCTTT.

J is TRBJ2-5 and V is TRBV18; maybe TRBD1 (5 bases). The CDR3 loop spans 13 amino acids. Trimming cost V 4 bases and J 5 bases, with 11 bases left between them. The germline gives CDR1 KGHSH, CDR2 LQKENI. CDR3 sequence: CASSLQGGETQYF. DNA of the CDR3: TGTGCCAGCTCACTGCAGGGTGGGGAGACCCAGTACTTC. Using reference TRBV18 and TRBJ2-5 for the parts outside the CDR3, the full variable domain is NAGVMQNPRHLVRRRGQEARLRCSPMKGHSHVYWYRQLPEEGLKFMVYLQKENIIDESGMPKERFSAEFPKEGPSILRIQQVVRGDSAAYFCASSLQGGETQYFGPGTRLLVL.

The CDR3 nucleotides are TGTGCCAGCAGCTTAGGCCCTATCCGAGAGCAGTACGTC. Translated, it gives CASSLGPIREQYV. The V gene is TRBV11-3, the J gene TRBJ2-7; D is unresolved. Deletions cut 1 base from V and 7 bases from J, with 11 bases between. Germline V CDR1 and CDR2: SGHNT, YENEEA. The CDR3 covers 13 residues.

CDR3 residues: CASSLYNEQFF. CDR3 in DNA: TGTGCCAGCAGCTTATATAATGAGCAGTTCTTC. V is TRBV5-4 and J is TRBJ2-1; D remains unclear. The CDR3 runs 11 residues. Deletions cut 2 bases from V and 7 bases from J, with 4 bases between. Germline CDR1 and CDR2: SGHNT and YYREEE (reference sequence).

V is TRBV10-3 and J is TRBJ1-5; D gene unclear. The germline CDR1 and CDR2 sequences are ENHRY and SYGVKD. The CDR3 is 14 amino acids. The V gene lost 4 bases and the J gene lost 1 base, with 8 bases spanning the gap. The CDR3 loop is CAISADYSNQPQHF. The CDR3, as DNA: TGTGCCATCAGTGCCGACTACAGCAATCAGCCCCAGCATTTT.

This rearrangement joins TRBV2 to TRBJ1-2; TRBD1 agrees at 8 bases. The CDR3 has 13 residues. Germline CDR1 is SNHLY and CDR2 is FYNNEI. J lost 6 bases, V lost 7 bases, and 7 bases had no gene match. This chain's CDR3 is CASNPQGGDGYTF. Here the CDR3 DNA reads TGTGCCAGCAACCCACAGGGGGGAGATGGCTACACCTTC. Complete variable domain (other parts from reference TRBV2 and TRBJ1-2): EPEVTQTPSHQVTQMGQEVILRCVPISNHLYFYWYRQILGQKVEFLVSFYNNEISEKSEIFDDQFSVERPDGSNFTLKIRSTKLEDSAMYFCASNPQGGDGYTFGSGTRLTVV.

The V and J genes are TRBV7-9 and TRBJ2-5; tentative D call: TRBD2 (7 bases). The germline V gene encodes CDR1 SEHNR and CDR2 FQNEAQ (reference sequence). The CDR3 spans 18 residues. V was trimmed by 0 bases and J by 6 bases, leaving 23 bases between them. Here the CDR3 reads CASSLAPGGPARNKTQYF. DNA for the CDR3: TGTGCCAGCAGCTTAGCGCCCGGGGGGCCCGCTCGTAATAAGACCCAGTACTTC.

CDR3 DNA: TGTGCCAGCAGCTCAACTAGCGGGCAAGAGACCCAGTACTTC. This sequence encodes CASSSTSGQETQYF. The chain carries TRBV7-2 and TRBJ2-5; 9 positions match TRBD2. The V segment lost 4 bases and the J segment 2 bases; nucleotides outside the gene matches: 2. The CDR3 is made up of 14 amino acids. CDR1 is SGHTA, CDR2 FQGNSA, per germline.

CDR3 bases: TGTGCCAGCAGTTACCGCAGTAACTATGGCTACACCTTC. Encoded protein: CASSYRSNYGYTF. V usage is TRBV6-5 and J usage is TRBJ1-2; D is uncertain. Trimming removed 2 bases from V and 1 base from J, with 5 bases in between. The germline V gene has CDR1 MNHEY and CDR2 SVGAGI. CDR3 length: 13 amino acids.

The chain recombines TRBV21-1 with TRBJ2-5; the table's TRBD1 call for D was not verified on the DNA. TRBV21-1 is an annotated pseudogene. This CDR3 comprises 15 residues. Here the CDR3 reads CASSKITKQGETQYF. CDR3 bases: TGTGCCAGCAGCAAAATTACAAAACAGGGAGAGACCCAGTACTTC.

Only a few counts were recorded for this clone. This chain links TRBV6-5 with TRBJ2-2, with 7 bases matching TRBD2. V lost 7 bases to trimming and J lost 2 bases; unmatched junction nucleotides: 4. CDR3 size: 14 residues. The germline CDR1 and CDR2 sequences are MNHEY and SVGAGI. DNA of the CDR3: TGTGCCAGCACCAAAGCGGGAAACACCGGGGAGCTGTTTTTT. It translates to CASTKAGNTGELFF.

CDR3 sequence: CASSYSTGYNSPLHF. The CDR3 coding sequence is TGTGCCAGCAGTTACTCGACCGGGTATAATTCACCCCTCCACTTT. V gene TRBV6-5 combines with J gene TRBJ1-6, with D uncertain. CDR1 is MNHEY and CDR2 is SVGAGI in the germline V gene. The CDR3 contains 15 residues. With 0 bases removed from V and 4 bases from J, the gap between germline ends came to 7 bases.

The count of this clone is one. The rearrangement links TRBV19 to TRBJ1-4, with 10 bases that match TRBD1. The CDR3 has 15 residues. CDR1 and CDR2 (germline): LNHDA, SQIVND (reference sequence). Germline trimming cut 4 bases from V and 6 bases from J; bases unmatched to any gene: 5. The CDR3 region has the DNA TGTGCCAGTAGTACTGCCGGGACAGGGGATGAAAAACTGTTTTTT. It specifies CASSTAGTGDEKLFF.

The count of this clone is one. The rearrangement links TRBV5-1 to TRBJ1-1; D gene unclear. Germline V lookup: CDR1 SGHRS, CDR2 YFSETQ. The CDR3 spans 13 residues. Trimming took 0 bases from V and 5 from J, leaving 8 bases between them. In nucleotides, the CDR3 is TGCGCCAGCAGCTTGGGAGGTCCGACTGAAGCTTTCTTT. Translation: CASSLGGPTEAFF.

This clone appeared once. The CDR3 nucleotides read TGTGCCTGGGATTCTTTGACCGACAGTCCCAATCAGCCCCAGCATTTT. This gives the protein CAWDSLTDSPNQPQHF. This chain connects TRBV30 to TRBJ1-5, with D maybe TRBD1 (5 bases). Trimming took 5 bases from V and 3 from J, leaving 20 bases between them. The length of the CDR3 is 16 residues. CDR1 is GTSNPN, CDR2 SVGIG, per germline (reference sequence).

V usage is TRBV10-1 and J usage is TRBJ2-1; D uncertain. This CDR3 has 14 amino acids. Trimming stripped 3 bases from V and 1 base from J, with 7 bases between. Germline V gives CDR1 WNHNN, CDR2 SYGVQD (reference sequence). CDR3 in amino acids: CASSEFPSYNEQFF. CDR3 in DNA: TGCGCCAGCAGTGAATTTCCGTCCTACAATGAGCAGTTCTTC.